This TCR beta chain derives from a study of cytomegalovirus exposure and HLA in healthy donors. Use of 60 Vbeta and 13 Jbeta primers characterized the PCR. This table comes from immunoSEQ multiplex PCR, and its TCRdb copy is limited to in-frame clones, with some not included. The table includes roughly 150,000 clones, 72% detected once. CDR3 length equals 14 residues. Per germline, CDR1 GTSNPN and CDR2 SVGIG (reference sequence). V was shortened by 2 bases and J by 9 bases, with 17 bases between the two germline ends. The sample was PBMCs. This rearrangement joins TRBV30 to TRBJ1-5; possible D gene TRBD1, 5 bases. The source is a man between 35 and 55 years old in good health and CMV-seronegative. Written as DNA, the CDR3 is TGTGCCTGGAGTCGTACACGGGGGGATCGGCCCCAGCATTTT. Translated, it gives CAWSRTRGDRPQHF.